A selection of T cell receptor beta chains follows, all from one sample in a study of CD8 T cells in ankylosing spondylitis. TCRdb re-called the 5' RACE reads with MiXCR, one entry per CDR3 protein. Of about 540,000 distinct CDR3 sequences listed, about an eighth were seen once; the top ten hold approximately 7%. Input material: blood, either unsorted or a sorted T cell fraction (not recorded which). All receptors derive from a male donor with ankylosing spondylitis. CDR3s include the opening cysteine and the closing phenylalanine or tryptophan. Fields, in order: CDR3 DNA, CDR3 protein, D gene, V gene, J gene, clone size. The D gene is left open where the match is weak. The size field is filled for only some rows; it gives once, few, many or a size class.

CDR3nt: TGTGCCAGCAGCCAAGGGGTTACGGGAGCGTTCTACAATGAGCAGTTCTTC
CDR3aa: CASSQGVTGAFYNEQFF
d_gene: .
v_gene: TRBV14
j_gene: TRBJ2-1
abundance: .

CDR3nt: TGTGCCAGCACCTCAGTCCGCTCTGGGGCCAACGTCCTGACTTTC
CDR3aa: CASTSVRSGANVLTF
d_gene: .
v_gene: TRBV7-2
j_gene: TRBJ2-6
abundance: .

CDR3nt: TGTGCCAGCCAAGCGGGAGCGGAAGATACGCAGTATTTT
CDR3aa: CASQAGAEDTQYF
d_gene: TRBD2
v_gene: TRBV7-9
j_gene: TRBJ2-3
abundance: few

CDR3nt: TGTGCCAGCAGCTTAGGCTACAGTCCTTTTAGCAATCAGCCCCAGCATTTT
CDR3aa: CASSLGYSPFSNQPQHF
d_gene: .
v_gene: TRBV7-9
j_gene: TRBJ1-5
abundance: .

CDR3nt: TGCGCCAGCAGTGGAGGACTACCTACAACGTACGAGCAGTACTTC
CDR3aa: CASSGGLPTTYEQYF
d_gene: .
v_gene: TRBV10-2
j_gene: TRBJ2-7
abundance: many

CDR3nt: TGTGCCAGCAGCTACGACAGATACACTGAAGCTTTCTTT
CDR3aa: CASSYDRYTEAFF
d_gene: .
v_gene: TRBV7-9
j_gene: TRBJ1-1
abundance: .

CDR3nt: TGTGCCTTCAGCCATAATCAGGGGACTAGCGGGAGGGTTGGCGGGGAGCTGTTTTTT
CDR3aa: CAFSHNQGTSGRVGGELFF
d_gene: TRBD2
v_gene: TRBV12-3/TRBV12-4
j_gene: TRBJ2-2
abundance: .

CDR3nt: TGCAGTGCTAGGGCGCTCAGTCCCTCCTACGAGCAGTACTTC
CDR3aa: CSARALSPSYEQYF
d_gene: .
v_gene: TRBV20-1
j_gene: TRBJ2-7
abundance: few

CDR3nt: TGTGCCAGCAGTTTGGGAGGGGAAACTGAAGCTTTCTTT
CDR3aa: CASSLGGETEAFF
d_gene: .
v_gene: TRBV27
j_gene: TRBJ1-1
abundance: many

CDR3nt: TGTGCCAGCAGCTTTTTGGGACAGGGGCATCATGAGCAGTTCTTC
CDR3aa: CASSFLGQGHHEQFF
d_gene: TRBD1
v_gene: TRBV5-4
j_gene: TRBJ2-1
abundance: .

CDR3nt: TGTGCCAGCAGCGTAGGAACAAGGGAGAGGAACACTGAAGCTTTCTTT
CDR3aa: CASSVGTRERNTEAFF
d_gene: .
v_gene: TRBV9
j_gene: TRBJ1-1
abundance: .

CDR3nt: TGTGCCACCAGTGATGGGTTCGCGCGGGATGAGCAGTTCTTC
CDR3aa: CATSDGFARDEQFF
d_gene: .
v_gene: TRBV24-1
j_gene: TRBJ2-1
abundance: many

CDR3nt: TGTGCCAGCAGTCGATACCCGGCGGGGCCCGACTACGAGCAGTACTTC
CDR3aa: CASSRYPAGPDYEQYF
d_gene: .
v_gene: TRBV27
j_gene: TRBJ2-7
abundance: .

CDR3nt: TGTGCCAGTAGGCTAGCGGGATCAAGCACAGATACGCAGTATTTT
CDR3aa: CASRLAGSSTDTQYF
d_gene: TRBD2
v_gene: TRBV19
j_gene: TRBJ2-3
abundance: .

CDR3nt: TGCAGTGCTCAGGGACAGGGTGGGGACAATGAGCAGTTCTTC
CDR3aa: CSAQGQGGDNEQFF
d_gene: TRBD1
v_gene: TRBV20-1
j_gene: TRBJ2-1
abundance: few

CDR3nt: TGTGCCAGCAGTCCTGGACAGGGGGCATCGAATGAGCAGTTCTTC
CDR3aa: CASSPGQGASNEQFF
d_gene: TRBD1
v_gene: TRBV25-1
j_gene: TRBJ2-1
abundance: .

CDR3nt: TGTGCCAGCAGCCCTAAAGGGGAGACTAATGAAAAACTGTTTTTT
CDR3aa: CASSPKGETNEKLFF
d_gene: .
v_gene: TRBV7-9
j_gene: TRBJ1-4
abundance: few

CDR3nt: TGCAGTGCTAGAGAGGACATAACCTACGAGCAGTACTTC
CDR3aa: CSAREDITYEQYF
d_gene: .
v_gene: TRBV20-1
j_gene: TRBJ2-7
abundance: .

CDR3nt: TGTGCCAGCAGTTTGATAGGAGGGGGTGGCACAGATACGCAGTATTTT
CDR3aa: CASSLIGGGGTDTQYF
d_gene: .
v_gene: TRBV12-3/TRBV12-4
j_gene: TRBJ2-3
abundance: many

CDR3nt: TGCAGTGCCGTAATGGACGGTGGACAAGAGACCCAGTACTTC
CDR3aa: CSAVMDGGQETQYF
d_gene: .
v_gene: TRBV20-1
j_gene: TRBJ2-5
abundance: few

CDR3nt: TGTGCCAGCAGCTTGCCTGGGGGTCTGGGTTCACCCCTCCACTTT
CDR3aa: CASSLPGGLGSPLHF
d_gene: .
v_gene: TRBV5-6
j_gene: TRBJ1-6
abundance: .

CDR3nt: TGTGCCTGGAGACCCCCATACGCTAGAGGAGATCAGCCCCAGCATTTT
CDR3aa: CAWRPPYARGDQPQHF
d_gene: .
v_gene: TRBV30
j_gene: TRBJ1-5
abundance: .

CDR3nt: TGCAGTGCTACAAATCCCTCCGGGACAGAGACCTTTCAAGAGACCCAGTACTTC
CDR3aa: CSATNPSGTETFQETQYF
d_gene: TRBD1
v_gene: TRBV20-1
j_gene: TRBJ2-5
abundance: .

CDR3nt: TGCAGCCTAACAGGGGAACCCCACAATGAGCAGTTCTTC
CDR3aa: CSLTGEPHNEQFF
d_gene: TRBD1
v_gene: TRBV20-1
j_gene: TRBJ2-1
abundance: .

CDR3nt: TGTGCCAGCAGTGAAATGGGGCTTTTCCAAGAGACCCAGTACTTC
CDR3aa: CASSEMGLFQETQYF
d_gene: .
v_gene: TRBV6-1
j_gene: TRBJ2-5
abundance: .

CDR3nt: TGTGCCAGCAGTTTGTTTAGTGGGGCGGACGACGACGAGCAGTACTTC
CDR3aa: CASSLFSGADDDEQYF
d_gene: .
v_gene: TRBV12-3/TRBV12-4
j_gene: TRBJ2-7
abundance: few

CDR3nt: TGTGCCACCAGTGACCCGGGGCGAAGTGAATACGAGCAGTACTTC
CDR3aa: CATSDPGRSEYEQYF
d_gene: .
v_gene: TRBV24-1
j_gene: TRBJ2-7
abundance: few

CDR3nt: TGTGCCAGCATCCCAGAAGGGGCGGTAGAGACCCAGTACTTC
CDR3aa: CASIPEGAVETQYF
d_gene: .
v_gene: TRBV27
j_gene: TRBJ2-5
abundance: .

CDR3nt: TGTGCCATCAGTGTACAGGACGCTAACTATGGCTACACCTTC
CDR3aa: CAISVQDANYGYTF
d_gene: .
v_gene: TRBV10-3
j_gene: TRBJ1-2
abundance: .

CDR3nt: TGTGCCAGCAGTCCCCGACAGGGGGCGACGTATGGCTACACCTTC
CDR3aa: CASSPRQGATYGYTF
d_gene: TRBD1
v_gene: TRBV6-1
j_gene: TRBJ1-2
abundance: few

CDR3nt: TGTGCCAGCAGGCCGGGGCAGGGCAGGAACACCGGGGAGCTGTTTTTT
CDR3aa: CASRPGQGRNTGELFF
d_gene: .
v_gene: TRBV2
j_gene: TRBJ2-2
abundance: .

CDR3nt: TGTGCCAGCTCACCTGGAGCAGGGATGAACACTGAAGCTTTCTTT
CDR3aa: CASSPGAGMNTEAFF
d_gene: .
v_gene: TRBV18
j_gene: TRBJ1-1
abundance: few

CDR3nt: TGCGCCAGCAGCCTTGGGACTAGCTGGGCGGATGAGCAGTTCTTC
CDR3aa: CASSLGTSWADEQFF
d_gene: TRBD2
v_gene: TRBV4-1
j_gene: TRBJ2-1
abundance: few

CDR3nt: TGCAGCGTTGAAGCTCTGGGTTACAATGAGCAGTTCTTC
CDR3aa: CSVEALGYNEQFF
d_gene: .
v_gene: TRBV29-1
j_gene: TRBJ2-1
abundance: few

CDR3nt: TGTGCCAGCAGTTCGGGACAGTGGACCCGAAAATTCAAGACCTACGAGCAGTACTTC
CDR3aa: CASSSGQWTRKFKTYEQYF
d_gene: TRBD1
v_gene: TRBV28
j_gene: TRBJ2-7
abundance: few

CDR3nt: TGCAGTGCTATCGCTAGCGGGAAGCCGTTCTTC
CDR3aa: CSAIASGKPFF
d_gene: TRBD2
v_gene: TRBV20-1
j_gene: TRBJ2-1
abundance: .

CDR3nt: TGTGCCAGCAGCCCCCGGGACAGGTTGAACTATGGCTACACCTTC
CDR3aa: CASSPRDRLNYGYTF
d_gene: TRBD1
v_gene: TRBV9
j_gene: TRBJ1-2
abundance: .

CDR3nt: TGTGCCACCAGCAGAGCTGGCGGTGACACAGATACGCAGTATTTT
CDR3aa: CATSRAGGDTDTQYF
d_gene: .
v_gene: TRBV15
j_gene: TRBJ2-3
abundance: .

CDR3nt: TGCGCCAGCAGCCACCTCCCCCTGACTAGCGGGGTATACAATGAGCAGTTCTTC
CDR3aa: CASSHLPLTSGVYNEQFF
d_gene: TRBD2
v_gene: TRBV4-1
j_gene: TRBJ2-1
abundance: many

CDR3nt: TGTGCCAGCAGCTTAGCCCATGGGCAGCCCCAGCATTTT
CDR3aa: CASSLAHGQPQHF
d_gene: .
v_gene: TRBV7-6
j_gene: TRBJ1-5
abundance: few

CDR3nt: TGTGCCAGCAGCGTAGGCCCACAGCCCATGAACACTGAAGCTTTCTTT
CDR3aa: CASSVGPQPMNTEAFF
d_gene: .
v_gene: TRBV9
j_gene: TRBJ1-1
abundance: .